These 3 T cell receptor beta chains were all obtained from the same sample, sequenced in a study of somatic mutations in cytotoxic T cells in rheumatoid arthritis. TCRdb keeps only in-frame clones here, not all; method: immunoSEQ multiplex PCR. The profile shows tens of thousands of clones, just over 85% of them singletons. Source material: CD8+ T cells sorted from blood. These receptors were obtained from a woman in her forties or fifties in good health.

The CDR3 region has the DNA TGTGCCAGCAGTCATCTGGGTTCTGGAAACACCATATATTTT. Its protein product is CASSHLGSGNTIYF. The V call is TRBV28, the J call TRBJ1-3; D ambiguous. Germline loops: CDR1 MDHEN, CDR2 SYDVKM. The V end was cut by 5 bases, the J end by 1 base, with 9 bases between. This CDR3 has 14 amino acids.

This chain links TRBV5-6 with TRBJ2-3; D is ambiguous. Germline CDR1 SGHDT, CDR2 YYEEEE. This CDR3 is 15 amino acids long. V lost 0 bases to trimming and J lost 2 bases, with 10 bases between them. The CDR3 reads CASSLVLEPTDTQYF. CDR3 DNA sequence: TGTGCCAGCAGCTTGGTTTTGGAACCCACAGATACGCAGTATTTT.

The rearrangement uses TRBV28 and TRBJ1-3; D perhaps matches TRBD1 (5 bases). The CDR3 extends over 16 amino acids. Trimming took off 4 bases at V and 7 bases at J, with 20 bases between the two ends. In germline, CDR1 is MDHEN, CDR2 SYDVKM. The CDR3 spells CASSSLPGAVRNTIYF. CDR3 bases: TGTGCCAGCAGTTCTCTCCCCGGGGCTGTACGGAACACCATATATTTT. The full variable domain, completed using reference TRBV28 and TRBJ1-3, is DVKVTQSSRYLVKRTGEKVFLECVQDMDHENMFWYRQDPGLGLRLIYFSYDVKMKEKGDIPEGYSVSREKKERFSLILESASTNQTSMYLCASSSLPGAVRNTIYFGEGSWLTVV.